The 25 T cell receptor beta chains in this list originate from one sample, sequenced in a study of blood T cell repertoires in COVID-19. Profiled with immunoSEQ multiplex PCR; TCRdb holds only in-frame clones, not every one. The sample yields 200,000 to 250,000 clones, approximately 90% seen once. What was sequenced was PBMCs or T cells enriched from blood (not recorded which). The source is a woman aged 25 to 39 who had recovered from COVID-19.

This clone was picked up one time. The chain has TRBV12-3 or TRBV12-4 and TRBJ1-1; D may be TRBD1 (5 bases). V was pared by 3 bases and J by 1 base, with 6 bases between. This CDR3 region has 13 residues. The CDR3 spells CASSFTGNTEAFF. The CDR3 DNA sequence: TGTGCCAGCAGTTTTACAGGGAACACTGAAGCTTTCTTT.

This clone was picked up one time. The chain joins TRBV5-1 to TRBJ1-1, with D possibly TRBD1 on 5 matching bases. Trimming cost V 0 bases and J 0 bases, with 9 bases left between them. This CDR3 contains 15 residues. Germline CDR1 is SGHRS and CDR2 is YFSETQ. The CDR3 region is CASSLGQHMNTEAFF. The DNA for the CDR3 is TGCGCCAGCAGCTTGGGACAGCACATGAACACTGAAGCTTTCTTT.

This sequence joins TRBV18 and TRBJ1-2, with 10 bases aligning to TRBD1. This CDR3 is 14 amino acids long. V dropped 2 bases and J dropped 7; count of bases not matched to a gene: 4. Germline CDR1 reads KGHSH; CDR2 reads LQKENI. The CDR3 nucleotides read TGTGCCAGCTCACCAGACAGGGGGCGCGTTGGCTACACCTTC. Translated: CASSPDRGRVGYTF. The full variable domain, with the rest looked up from reference TRBV18 and TRBJ1-2, is NAGVMQNPRHLVRRRGQEARLRCSPMKGHSHVYWYRQLPEEGLKFMVYLQKENIIDESGMPKERFSAEFPKEGPSILRIQQVVRGDSAAYFCASSPDRGRVGYTFGSGTRLTVV.

The V and J genes are TRBV5-8 and TRBJ2-1; 8 nucleotides align to TRBD2. The CDR3 spans 15 residues. CDR1 and CDR2 from the germline V gene are SGHTS and YDEGEE. The J segment lost 4 bases and the V segment lost 1 base, leaving 4 bases of the junction unmatched. Written as DNA, the CDR3 is TGTGCCAGCAGCTTGAACGGGGGGGCGTACAATGAGCAGTTCTTC. This codes for CASSLNGGAYNEQFF.

The J gene is TRBJ1-6, the V gene TRBV19; 10 bases are a match to TRBD1. The germline V gene has CDR1 LNHDA and CDR2 SQIVND (reference sequence). The CDR3 spans 16 residues. The trim removed 6 bases at V and 9 bases at J, leaving 11 bases unmatched. DNA for the CDR3: TGTGCCAGTAGCACAAACCGACAGGGGGCTTCTTCACCCCTCCACTTT. This encodes CASSTNRQGASSPLHF. Full variable domain (rest looked up from reference TRBV19 and TRBJ1-6): DGGITQSPKYLFRKEGQNVTLSCEQNLNHDAMYWYRQDPGQGLRLIYYSQIVNDFQKGDIAEGYSVSREKKESFPLTVTSAQKNPTAFYLCASSTNRQGASSPLHFGNGTRLTVT.

The V gene is TRBV7-7, the J gene TRBJ2-7; no definite D call. This CDR3 region has 14 residues. Trimming removed 5 bases from V and 2 bases from J, with 13 bases in between. Germline lookup yields CDR1 SSHAT and CDR2 FNYEAQ (reference sequence). Here the CDR3 DNA reads TGTGCCAGCAGCCCAGAGACAAATACCTACGAGCAGTACTTC. It specifies CASSPETNTYEQYF.

The chain uses TRBV9 and TRBJ2-7; tentative D call: TRBD1 (5 bases). The germline V gene encodes CDR1 SGDLS and CDR2 YYNGEE. The length of the CDR3 is 14 residues. V was pared by 0 bases and J by 2 bases, with 9 bases between. Here the CDR3 DNA reads TGTGCCAGCAGCGTAGGTGCACAGGCCTACGAGCAGTACTTC. Translated: CASSVGAQAYEQYF.

The chain uses TRBV4-3 and TRBJ1-5; 7 positions match TRBD1. V shed 2 bases and J 5 bases; nucleotides not matched to a gene: 6. The CDR3 totals 15 residues. CDR1 is LGHNA, CDR2 YSLEER, per germline. The CDR3 region is CASSQNRGGDQPQHF. CDR3 coding DNA: TGCGCCAGCAGCCAAAACAGAGGGGGCGATCAGCCCCAGCATTTT.

CDR3 nucleotide sequence: TGTGCCAGCAGGGTCGGGACTAGCGGGAACACCGGGGAGCTGTTTTTT. This codes for CASRVGTSGNTGELFF. The V call is TRBV2, the J call TRBJ2-2; 11 nucleotides agree with TRBD2. After removal of 6 bases from V and 1 base from J, the junction contained 4 bases not matched to a gene. Germline CDR1 and CDR2: SNHLY and FYNNEI. This CDR3 comprises 16 residues. Supplemented by reference TRBV2 and TRBJ2-2, the full variable domain reads EPEVTQTPSHQVTQMGQEVILRCVPISNHLYFYWYRQILGQKVEFLVSFYNNEISEKSEIFDDQFSVERPDGSNFTLKIRSTKLEDSAMYFCASRVGTSGNTGELFFGEGSRLTVL.

DNA for the CDR3: TGTGCCATCAGTGACGTCACCCGCGGGAACACTGAAGCTTTCTTT. Residues: CAISDVTRGNTEAFF. V and J are TRBV10-3 and TRBJ1-1; D is unresolved. This CDR3 has 15 residues. Germline CDR1 ENHRY, CDR2 SYGVKD. The germline V and J ends were trimmed by 3 bases and 1 base, with 12 bases remaining between them.

The rearrangement links TRBV5-5 to TRBJ2-7, with D tentatively TRBD1 (6 bases). The CDR3 sequence is 14 residues long. CDR1 is SGHKS and CDR2 is YYEKEE in the germline V gene (reference sequence). V gave up 6 bases and J gave up 4 bases, with 17 bases separating them. The CDR3 sequence: CASIVGATNYEQYF. In DNA, the CDR3 is TGTGCCAGCATCGTGGGGGCTACAAATTACGAGCAGTACTTC. The whole variable domain, remainder taken from reference TRBV5-5 and TRBJ2-7, is DAGVTQSPTHLIKTRGQQVTLRCSPISGHKSVSWYQQVLGQGPQFIFQYYEKEERGRGNFPDRFSARQFPNYSSELNVNALLLGDSALYLCASIVGATNYEQYFGPGTRLTVT.

The chain joins TRBV15 to TRBJ1-4, with 9 nucleotides matching TRBD1. The CDR3 is made up of 20 amino acids. CDR1 LNHNV and CDR2 YYDKDF come from the germline V gene (reference sequence). Losses at the gene ends were 1 base for V and 7 bases for J; bases not matched to a gene: 19. CDR3 coding DNA: TGTGCCACCAGCAGAGTCGGGGACAGGGTTGCCTTCTTAGACACTGAAAAACTGTTTTTT. It encodes CATSRVGDRVAFLDTEKLFF.

The rearrangement joins TRBV5-4 to TRBJ1-3, with 7 positions matching TRBD1. In germline, CDR1 is SGHNT, CDR2 YYREEE (reference sequence). V lost 0 bases and J lost 2; bases outside the gene matches: 8. There are 17 residues in the CDR3. CDR3 residues: CASSLDTGTVPGNTIYF. The CDR3 nucleotides are TGTGCCAGCAGCTTGGATACCGGGACAGTTCCTGGAAACACCATATATTTT.

V is TRBV27 and J is TRBJ1-2; D is perhaps TRBD1 (6 bases). Germline V gene data show CDR1 as MNHEY and CDR2 as SMNVEV (reference sequence). CDR3 length equals 13 residues. Trimming stripped 6 bases from V and 5 bases from J, with 13 bases between. The CDR3 loop is CASRWQGSYGYTF. The CDR3 bases are TGTGCCAGCAGGTGGCAGGGGAGTTATGGCTACACCTTC.

The chain uses TRBV19 and TRBJ2-7, with D hard to call. CDR3 length equals 13 residues. V lost 3 bases to trimming and J lost 4 bases, with 10 bases between them. Looked up from germline, CDR1 is LNHDA and CDR2 is SQIVND (reference sequence). Here the CDR3 DNA reads TGTGCCAGTAGTATCGAGGCCGCGTACGAGCAGTACTTC. Translation gives CASSIEAAYEQYF.

The chain recombines TRBV5-4 with TRBJ2-2; possibly TRBD1 for D (6 bases). The CDR3 runs 12 residues. Germline-derived CDR1 and CDR2 are SGHNT and YYREEE (reference sequence). V was pared by 7 bases and J by 4 bases, with 8 bases between. The CDR3 reads CASRGGTGELFF. The CDR3 DNA sequence: TGTGCCAGCCGAGGGGGCACCGGGGAGCTGTTTTTT.

The genes are TRBV2 and TRBJ2-7; the match to TRBD1 covers 9 bases. Germline loops: CDR1 SNHLY, CDR2 FYNNEI. This CDR3 contains 15 residues. The ends lost 7 bases at V and 3 bases at J; junction bases unmatched: 10. The CDR3 DNA follows: TGTGCCAGCAACACTCCGGGACAGGGATTCTACGAGCAGTACTTC. Translated: CASNTPGQGFYEQYF. Full variable domain (remainder filled in from reference TRBV2 and TRBJ2-7): EPEVTQTPSHQVTQMGQEVILRCVPISNHLYFYWYRQILGQKVEFLVSFYNNEISEKSEIFDDQFSVERPDGSNFTLKIRSTKLEDSAMYFCASNTPGQGFYEQYFGPGTRLTVT.

This chain uses TRBV18 with TRBJ1-2; D remains ambiguous. The CDR3 spans 15 residues. Trimming pared 2 bases from V and 0 bases from J, leaving 10 bases between. The germline V gene encodes CDR1 KGHSH and CDR2 LQKENI. The CDR3 nucleotides are TGTGCCAGCTCACCAGCCGGGTCGGCTAACTATGGCTACACCTTC. Its translation: CASSPAGSANYGYTF.

This clone appeared a single time. J is TRBJ2-5 and V is TRBV5-1; possibly TRBD2 for D (5 bases). Trimming took 6 bases from V and 1 from J, leaving 10 bases between them. The CDR3 consists of 13 residues. Germline CDR1 reads SGHRS; CDR2 reads YFSETQ. In DNA form, the CDR3 reads TGCGCCAGCACCAGCGGAGCCCAAGAGACCCAGTACTTC. It yields the protein CASTSGAQETQYF.

The rearrangement uses TRBV19 and TRBJ1-2, with D possibly matching TRBD1 (5 bases). Per germline, CDR1 LNHDA and CDR2 SQIVND (reference sequence). The CDR3 covers 10 residues. Between the trimmed V and J ends, which lost 8 bases and 9 bases, there was a span of 10 bases. The CDR3 is CASLGASYTF. The CDR3 DNA follows: TGTGCCAGTTTAGGGGCAAGCTACACCTTC.

The chain employs TRBV27 and TRBJ1-5, with D perhaps TRBD1 (5 bases). Trimming stripped 3 bases from V and 1 base from J, with 7 bases between. The V gene's germline CDR1 is MNHEY and CDR2 SMNVEV (reference sequence). CDR3 length: 14 residues. The CDR3 region has the DNA TGTGCCAGCAGTTTCGGGGGAAGCAATCAGCCCCAGCATTTT. It codes for CASSFGGSNQPQHF.

The chain uses TRBV20-1 and TRBJ1-5, with a possible D match to TRBD1 (6 bases). Germline CDR1 is DFQATT and CDR2 is SNEGSKA (reference sequence). This CDR3 comprises 16 residues. With 5 bases removed from V and 0 bases from J, the gap between germline ends came to 17 bases. DNA for the CDR3: TGCAGTGCTCGTGACGTGACAGGAGATAGCAATCAGCCCCAGCATTTT. Translating it yields CSARDVTGDSNQPQHF.

The V call is TRBV7-9, the J call TRBJ1-1; tentative D call: TRBD1 (6 bases). Deletions cut 8 bases from V and 5 bases from J, with 15 bases between. The CDR3 is made up of 13 amino acids. Per the germline V gene, CDR1 is SEHNR and CDR2 is FQNEAQ (reference sequence). The CDR3 is CASFKTGLTEAFF. CDR3 nucleotide sequence: TGTGCCAGCTTCAAGACAGGATTGACTGAAGCTTTCTTT.

The V and J genes are TRBV5-4 and TRBJ2-5, with 7 bases lining up with TRBD1. The CDR3 consists of 16 residues. Germline-derived CDR1 and CDR2 are SGHNT and YYREEE (reference sequence). The V gene end was trimmed by 3 bases and the J gene end by 4 bases; junction bases not matched to a gene: 12. The CDR3 region is CASSWYRTGSRETQYF. CDR3 nucleotide sequence: TGTGCCAGCAGCTGGTATCGGACAGGCAGTAGAGAGACCCAGTACTTC.

This chain uses TRBV7-3 with TRBJ2-5; maybe TRBD2 (5 bases). Germline assignment: CDR1 SGHTA and CDR2 FQGTGA. The length of the CDR3 is 15 residues. V lost 5 bases and J lost 4, with 17 bases in between. This chain's CDR3 is CASSETIGVSETQYF. CDR3 coding DNA: TGTGCCAGCAGCGAAACGATCGGGGTTTCAGAGACCCAGTACTTC.